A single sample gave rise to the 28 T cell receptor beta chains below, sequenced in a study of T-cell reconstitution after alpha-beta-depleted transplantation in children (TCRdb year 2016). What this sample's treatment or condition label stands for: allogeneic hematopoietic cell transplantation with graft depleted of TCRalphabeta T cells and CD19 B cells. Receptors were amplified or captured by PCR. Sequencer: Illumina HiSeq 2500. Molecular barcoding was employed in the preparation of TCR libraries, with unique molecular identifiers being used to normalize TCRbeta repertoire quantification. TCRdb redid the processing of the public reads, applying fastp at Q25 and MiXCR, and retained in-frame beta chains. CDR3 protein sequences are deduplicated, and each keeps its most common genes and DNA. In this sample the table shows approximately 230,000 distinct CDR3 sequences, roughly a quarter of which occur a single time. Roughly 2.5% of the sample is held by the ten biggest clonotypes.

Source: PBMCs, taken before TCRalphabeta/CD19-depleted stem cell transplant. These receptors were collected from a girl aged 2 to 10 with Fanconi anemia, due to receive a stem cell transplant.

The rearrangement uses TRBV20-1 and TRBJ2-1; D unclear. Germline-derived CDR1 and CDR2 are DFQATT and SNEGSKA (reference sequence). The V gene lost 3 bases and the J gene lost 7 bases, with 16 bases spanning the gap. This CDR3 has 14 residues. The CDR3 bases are TGCAGTGCTAGTCCCTGGCAGGTTTCGAATGAGCAGTTCTTC. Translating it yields CSASPWQVSNEQFF.

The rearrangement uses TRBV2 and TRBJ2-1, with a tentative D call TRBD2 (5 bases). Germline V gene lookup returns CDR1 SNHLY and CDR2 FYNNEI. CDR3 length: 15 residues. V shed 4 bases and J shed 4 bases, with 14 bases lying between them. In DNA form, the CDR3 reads TGTGCCAGCAGTGGGAGGCTAGCTAGGTACAATGAGCAGTTCTTC. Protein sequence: CASSGRLARYNEQFF.

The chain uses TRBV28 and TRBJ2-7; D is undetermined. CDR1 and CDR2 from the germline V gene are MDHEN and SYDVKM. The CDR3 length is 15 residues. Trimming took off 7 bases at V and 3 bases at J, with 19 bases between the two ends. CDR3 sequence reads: CASTPVGTTFYEQYF. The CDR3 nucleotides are TGTGCCAGCACCCCAGTCGGAACTACTTTCTACGAGCAGTACTTC.

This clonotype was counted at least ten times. CDR3 loop: CSVEGLSSYNEQFF. The DNA of the CDR3 is TGCAGCGTTGAGGGACTTAGCTCCTACAATGAGCAGTTCTTC. V usage is TRBV29-1 and J usage is TRBJ2-1; TRBD2 might be the D (6 bases). With 3 bases removed from V and 0 bases from J, the gap between germline ends came to 9 bases. CDR1 is SQVTM and CDR2 is ANQGSEA in the germline V gene. The CDR3 has 14 residues.

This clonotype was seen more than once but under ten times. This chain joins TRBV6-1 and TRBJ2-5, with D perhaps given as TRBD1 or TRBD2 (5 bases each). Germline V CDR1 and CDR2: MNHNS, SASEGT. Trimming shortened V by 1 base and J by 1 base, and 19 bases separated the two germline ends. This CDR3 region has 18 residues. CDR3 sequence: CASSEEGGASFPQETQYF. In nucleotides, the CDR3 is TGTGCCAGCAGTGAAGAAGGTGGGGCTAGCTTTCCCCAAGAGACCCAGTACTTC.

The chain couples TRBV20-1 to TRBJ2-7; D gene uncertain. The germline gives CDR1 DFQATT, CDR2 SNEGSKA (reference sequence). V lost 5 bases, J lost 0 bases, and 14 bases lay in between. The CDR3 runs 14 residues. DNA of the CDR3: TGCAGTGCTTACTACCCATTAACCTCCTACGAGCAGTACTTC. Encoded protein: CSAYYPLTSYEQYF.

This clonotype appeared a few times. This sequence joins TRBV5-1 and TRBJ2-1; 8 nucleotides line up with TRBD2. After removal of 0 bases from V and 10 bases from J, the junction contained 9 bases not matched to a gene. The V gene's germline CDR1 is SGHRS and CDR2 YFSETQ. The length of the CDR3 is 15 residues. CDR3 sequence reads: CASSLDIRAGAEQFF. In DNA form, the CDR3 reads TGCGCCAGCAGCTTGGACATCAGAGCGGGAGCCGAGCAGTTCTTC.

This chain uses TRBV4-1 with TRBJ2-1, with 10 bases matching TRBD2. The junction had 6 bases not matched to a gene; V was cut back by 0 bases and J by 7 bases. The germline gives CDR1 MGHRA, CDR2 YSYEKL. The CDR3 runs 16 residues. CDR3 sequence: CASSQEAGGPPNEQFF. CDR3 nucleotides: TGCGCCAGCAGCCAAGAAGCGGGAGGGCCCCCGAATGAGCAGTTCTTC.

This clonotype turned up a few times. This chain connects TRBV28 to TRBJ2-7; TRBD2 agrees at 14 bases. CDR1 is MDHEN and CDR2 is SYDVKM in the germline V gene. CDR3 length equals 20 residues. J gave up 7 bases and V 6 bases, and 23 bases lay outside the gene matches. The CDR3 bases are TGTGCCAGCAGCCTAGTTAGGGCCGGGACTAGCGGGGGTTACGCCCCGGAGCAGTACTTC. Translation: CASSLVRAGTSGGYAPEQYF.

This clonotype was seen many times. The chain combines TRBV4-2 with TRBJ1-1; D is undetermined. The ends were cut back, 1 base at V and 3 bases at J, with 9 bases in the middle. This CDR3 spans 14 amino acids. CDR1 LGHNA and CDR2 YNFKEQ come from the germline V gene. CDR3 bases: TGTGCCAGCAGCCAAGGAAAGGCGCACACTGAAGCTTTCTTT. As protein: CASSQGKAHTEAFF.

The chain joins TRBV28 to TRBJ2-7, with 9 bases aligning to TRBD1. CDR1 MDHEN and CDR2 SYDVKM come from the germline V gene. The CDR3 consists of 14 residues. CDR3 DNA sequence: TGTGCCAGCAGTTCCCCGGGACAGGGAACCCATGTTGAGGTC. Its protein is CASSSPGQGTHVEV.

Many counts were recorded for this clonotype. The CDR3 nucleotides are TGCAGTGCTAGACGGGACTCCTACAATGAGCAGTTCTTC. Its protein is CSARRDSYNEQFF. This chain connects TRBV20-1 to TRBJ2-1; a possible D gene is TRBD2 (5 bases). The germline CDR1 and CDR2 sequences are DFQATT and SNEGSKA (reference sequence). The CDR3 covers 13 residues. V gave up 2 bases and J gave up 0 bases, with 5 bases separating them.

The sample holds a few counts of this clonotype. This CDR3 is CASSFRGAEAFF. DNA for the CDR3: TGCGCCAGCAGCTTCAGGGGGGCTGAAGCTTTCTTT. This rearrangement joins TRBV5-1 to TRBJ1-1; 7 nucleotides line up with TRBD1. Trimming at V came to 2 bases and at J to 6 bases, leaving 1 base not matched to a gene. The CDR3 runs to 12 residues. Germline V lookup: CDR1 SGHRS, CDR2 YFSETQ.

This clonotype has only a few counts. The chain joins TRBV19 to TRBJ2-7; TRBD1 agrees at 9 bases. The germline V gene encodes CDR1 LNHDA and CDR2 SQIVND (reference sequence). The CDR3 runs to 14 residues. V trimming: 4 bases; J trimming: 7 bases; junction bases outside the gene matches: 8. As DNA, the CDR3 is TGTGCCAGTAGTAACGCCGGGACAGGGTGGGAGCAGTACTTC. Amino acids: CASSNAGTGWEQYF.

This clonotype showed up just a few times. In nucleotides, the CDR3 is TGTGCCAGCAGCTTTAGCGGGAGTGGGCAGTTCTTC. Protein: CASSFSGSGQFF. The J gene is TRBJ2-1, the V gene TRBV6-5; TRBD2 aligns across 9 bases. Germline V gives CDR1 MNHEY, CDR2 SVGAGI. With 6 bases clipped from V and 12 bases from J, the junction kept 6 bases outside the gene matches. The CDR3 has 12 residues.

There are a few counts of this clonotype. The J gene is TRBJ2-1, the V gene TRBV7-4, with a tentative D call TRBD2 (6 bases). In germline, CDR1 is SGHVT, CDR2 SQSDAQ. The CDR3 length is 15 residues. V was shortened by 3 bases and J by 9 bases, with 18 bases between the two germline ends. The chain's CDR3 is CASSFQSSERSEQFF. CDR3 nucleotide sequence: TGTGCCAGCAGCTTTCAATCTAGCGAGAGGAGTGAGCAGTTCTTC.

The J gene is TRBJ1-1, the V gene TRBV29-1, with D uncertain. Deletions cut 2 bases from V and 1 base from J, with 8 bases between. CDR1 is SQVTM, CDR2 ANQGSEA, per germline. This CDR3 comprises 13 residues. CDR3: CSVEIPENTEAFF. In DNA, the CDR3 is TGCAGCGTTGAAATTCCAGAGAACACTGAAGCTTTCTTT.

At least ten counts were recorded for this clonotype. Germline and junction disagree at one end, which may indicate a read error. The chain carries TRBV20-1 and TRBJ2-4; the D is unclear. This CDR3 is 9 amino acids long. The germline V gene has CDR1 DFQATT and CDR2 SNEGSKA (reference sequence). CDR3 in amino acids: CSARDNPNF. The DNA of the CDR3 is TGCAGTGCTAGAGATAACCCGAACTTC.

CDR3 sequence reads: CASSLVQGAAYEQYF. CDR3 coding DNA: TGCGCCAGCAGCTTGGTACAGGGGGCGGCCTACGAGCAGTACTTC. The rearrangement uses TRBV5-1 and TRBJ2-7; 9 nucleotides line up with TRBD1. Germline V lookup: CDR1 SGHRS, CDR2 YFSETQ. This CDR3 has 15 residues. V trimming: 0 bases; J trimming: 2 bases; junction bases outside the gene matches: 3.

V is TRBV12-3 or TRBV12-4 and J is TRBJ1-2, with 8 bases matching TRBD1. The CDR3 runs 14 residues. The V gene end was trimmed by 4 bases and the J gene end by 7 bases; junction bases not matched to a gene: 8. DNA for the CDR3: TGTGCCAGCAGTTCCCAACAGGGGGTGGTTGGCTACACCTTC. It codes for CASSSQQGVVGYTF.

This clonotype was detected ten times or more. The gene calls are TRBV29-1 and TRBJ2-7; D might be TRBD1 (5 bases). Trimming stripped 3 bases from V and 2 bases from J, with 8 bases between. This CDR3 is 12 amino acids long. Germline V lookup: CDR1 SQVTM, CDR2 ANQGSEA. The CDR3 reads CSVEWGAYEQYF. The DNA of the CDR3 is TGCAGCGTTGAGTGGGGCGCCTACGAGCAGTACTTC.

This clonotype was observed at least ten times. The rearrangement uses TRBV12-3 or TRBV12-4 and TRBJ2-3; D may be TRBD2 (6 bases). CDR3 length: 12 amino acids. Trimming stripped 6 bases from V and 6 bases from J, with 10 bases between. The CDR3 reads CASSRRGDTQYF. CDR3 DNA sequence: TGTGCCAGCAGCAGACGGGGGGATACGCAGTATTTT.

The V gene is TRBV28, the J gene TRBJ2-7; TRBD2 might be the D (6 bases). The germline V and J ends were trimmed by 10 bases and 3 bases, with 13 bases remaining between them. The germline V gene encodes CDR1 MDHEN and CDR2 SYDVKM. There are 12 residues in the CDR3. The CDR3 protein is CAITGGIYEQYF. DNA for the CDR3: TGTGCCATTACGGGCGGGATCTACGAGCAGTACTTC.

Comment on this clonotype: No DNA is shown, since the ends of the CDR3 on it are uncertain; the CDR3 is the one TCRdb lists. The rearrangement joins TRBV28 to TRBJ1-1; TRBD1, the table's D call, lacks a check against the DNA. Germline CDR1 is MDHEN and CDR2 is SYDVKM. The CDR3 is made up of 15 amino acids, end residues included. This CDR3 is CASSSSGQGLTEAFF.

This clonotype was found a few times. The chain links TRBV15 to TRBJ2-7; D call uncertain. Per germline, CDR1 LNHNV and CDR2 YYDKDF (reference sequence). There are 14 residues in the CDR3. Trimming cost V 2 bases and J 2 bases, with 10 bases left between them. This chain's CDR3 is CATSRQGLAYEQYF. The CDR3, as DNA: TGTGCCACCAGCAGACAAGGTCTAGCCTACGAGCAGTACTTC.

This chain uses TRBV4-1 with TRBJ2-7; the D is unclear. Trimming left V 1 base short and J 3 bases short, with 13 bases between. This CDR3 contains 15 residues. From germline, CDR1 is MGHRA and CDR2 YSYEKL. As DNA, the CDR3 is TGCGCCAGCAGCCAAGGACCACACAAGCGCTACGAGCAGTACTTC. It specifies CASSQGPHKRYEQYF.

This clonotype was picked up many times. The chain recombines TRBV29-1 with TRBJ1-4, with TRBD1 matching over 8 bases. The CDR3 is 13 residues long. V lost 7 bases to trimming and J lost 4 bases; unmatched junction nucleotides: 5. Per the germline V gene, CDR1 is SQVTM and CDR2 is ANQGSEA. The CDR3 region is CSAGDRGNEKLFF. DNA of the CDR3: TGCAGCGCCGGTGACAGGGGTAATGAAAAACTGTTTTTT.

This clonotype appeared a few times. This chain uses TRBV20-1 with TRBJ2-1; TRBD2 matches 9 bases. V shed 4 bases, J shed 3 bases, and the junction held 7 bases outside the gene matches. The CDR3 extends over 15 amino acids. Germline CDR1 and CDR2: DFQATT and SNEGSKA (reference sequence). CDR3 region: CSATKGLALYNEQFF. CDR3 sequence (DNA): TGCAGTGCTACCAAGGGACTAGCCCTCTACAATGAGCAGTTCTTC.